This T cell receptor (beta chain) stems from a study of T cell responses to AZD1222 COVID-19 vaccine. Study-wide findings and caveats: Repertoire sampling was restricted to post-peak T cell response timepoints. Baseline testing showed seropositivity in only a handful of AZD1222 recipients. Clonal diversity was possibly underestimated; the donors were predominantly white British and more often female. In the spike-specific TCR repertoire, nearly half reportedly target unmutated variant regions.

A remark on this clone: Its antigen is undetermined.

The data were produced by immunoSEQ multiplex PCR, yet TCRdb's version contains in-frame clones alone and is incomplete. The repertoire consists of under 150,000 clones, with 85% to 90% occurring once and the leading ten covering 1.5% to 2%. The CDR3 has 18 amino acids. Germline values: CDR1 SGHTA, CDR2 FQGTGA. The trim removed 1 base at V and 4 bases at J, leaving 13 bases unmatched. The TCR originated in an adult who received the AZD1222 COVID-19 vaccine. Sequences were derived from peripheral blood, sampled 28 days after the second AZD1222 dose. The gene calls are TRBV7-3 and TRBJ2-1; 7 bases are a match to TRBD1. In nucleotides, the CDR3 is TGTGCCAGCAGCTTAATAGGGGGCTCGAGCGGATTTTACAATGAGCAGTTCTTC. Amino acids: CASSLIGGSSGFYNEQFF.